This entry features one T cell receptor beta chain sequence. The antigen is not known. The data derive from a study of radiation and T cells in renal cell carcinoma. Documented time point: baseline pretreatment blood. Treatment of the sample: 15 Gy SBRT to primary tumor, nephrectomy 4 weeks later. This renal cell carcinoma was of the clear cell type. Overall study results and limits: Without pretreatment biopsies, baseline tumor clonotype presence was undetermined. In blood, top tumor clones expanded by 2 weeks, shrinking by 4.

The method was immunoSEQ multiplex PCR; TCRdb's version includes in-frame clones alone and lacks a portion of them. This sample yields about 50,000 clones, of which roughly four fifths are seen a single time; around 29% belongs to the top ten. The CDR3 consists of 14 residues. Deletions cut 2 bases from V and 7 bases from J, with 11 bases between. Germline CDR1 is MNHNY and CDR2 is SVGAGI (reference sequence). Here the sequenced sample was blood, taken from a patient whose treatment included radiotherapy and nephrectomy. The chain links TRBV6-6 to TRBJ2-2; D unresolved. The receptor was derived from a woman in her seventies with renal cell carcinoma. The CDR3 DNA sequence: TGTGCCAGCAGTTACAGGCAGTCCGGCGGGGAGCTGTTTTTT. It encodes CASSYRQSGGELFF.